This T cell receptor (beta chain) was captured in a study of cytomegalovirus exposure and HLA in healthy donors. Overall study results and limits: Follow-up analysis later connected one missense variant in DCLRE1C with trimming of TCR beta V- and J-genes.

Both 60 Vbeta primers and 13 Jbeta primers went into the PCR. Sequencing used immunoSEQ multiplex PCR; TCRdb keeps in-frame clones, though not all of them. The sample holds over 100,000 clones, roughly three fifths seen once. About this clone itself: Antigen unknown.

The length of the CDR3 is 17 residues. J lost 1 base, V lost 3 bases, and 5 bases had no gene match. Germline CDR1 is LGHNA and CDR2 is YNFKEQ. The sequenced sample was PBMCs. This TCR came from a man aged 35-49 years in good health and CMV-seropositive. This chain connects TRBV4-2 to TRBJ2-3, with TRBD2 identical over 12 bases. CDR3 amino acids: CASSHEGLAGRTDTQYF. CDR3 bases: TGTGCCAGCAGCCACGAGGGACTAGCGGGCCGCACAGATACGCAGTATTTT.